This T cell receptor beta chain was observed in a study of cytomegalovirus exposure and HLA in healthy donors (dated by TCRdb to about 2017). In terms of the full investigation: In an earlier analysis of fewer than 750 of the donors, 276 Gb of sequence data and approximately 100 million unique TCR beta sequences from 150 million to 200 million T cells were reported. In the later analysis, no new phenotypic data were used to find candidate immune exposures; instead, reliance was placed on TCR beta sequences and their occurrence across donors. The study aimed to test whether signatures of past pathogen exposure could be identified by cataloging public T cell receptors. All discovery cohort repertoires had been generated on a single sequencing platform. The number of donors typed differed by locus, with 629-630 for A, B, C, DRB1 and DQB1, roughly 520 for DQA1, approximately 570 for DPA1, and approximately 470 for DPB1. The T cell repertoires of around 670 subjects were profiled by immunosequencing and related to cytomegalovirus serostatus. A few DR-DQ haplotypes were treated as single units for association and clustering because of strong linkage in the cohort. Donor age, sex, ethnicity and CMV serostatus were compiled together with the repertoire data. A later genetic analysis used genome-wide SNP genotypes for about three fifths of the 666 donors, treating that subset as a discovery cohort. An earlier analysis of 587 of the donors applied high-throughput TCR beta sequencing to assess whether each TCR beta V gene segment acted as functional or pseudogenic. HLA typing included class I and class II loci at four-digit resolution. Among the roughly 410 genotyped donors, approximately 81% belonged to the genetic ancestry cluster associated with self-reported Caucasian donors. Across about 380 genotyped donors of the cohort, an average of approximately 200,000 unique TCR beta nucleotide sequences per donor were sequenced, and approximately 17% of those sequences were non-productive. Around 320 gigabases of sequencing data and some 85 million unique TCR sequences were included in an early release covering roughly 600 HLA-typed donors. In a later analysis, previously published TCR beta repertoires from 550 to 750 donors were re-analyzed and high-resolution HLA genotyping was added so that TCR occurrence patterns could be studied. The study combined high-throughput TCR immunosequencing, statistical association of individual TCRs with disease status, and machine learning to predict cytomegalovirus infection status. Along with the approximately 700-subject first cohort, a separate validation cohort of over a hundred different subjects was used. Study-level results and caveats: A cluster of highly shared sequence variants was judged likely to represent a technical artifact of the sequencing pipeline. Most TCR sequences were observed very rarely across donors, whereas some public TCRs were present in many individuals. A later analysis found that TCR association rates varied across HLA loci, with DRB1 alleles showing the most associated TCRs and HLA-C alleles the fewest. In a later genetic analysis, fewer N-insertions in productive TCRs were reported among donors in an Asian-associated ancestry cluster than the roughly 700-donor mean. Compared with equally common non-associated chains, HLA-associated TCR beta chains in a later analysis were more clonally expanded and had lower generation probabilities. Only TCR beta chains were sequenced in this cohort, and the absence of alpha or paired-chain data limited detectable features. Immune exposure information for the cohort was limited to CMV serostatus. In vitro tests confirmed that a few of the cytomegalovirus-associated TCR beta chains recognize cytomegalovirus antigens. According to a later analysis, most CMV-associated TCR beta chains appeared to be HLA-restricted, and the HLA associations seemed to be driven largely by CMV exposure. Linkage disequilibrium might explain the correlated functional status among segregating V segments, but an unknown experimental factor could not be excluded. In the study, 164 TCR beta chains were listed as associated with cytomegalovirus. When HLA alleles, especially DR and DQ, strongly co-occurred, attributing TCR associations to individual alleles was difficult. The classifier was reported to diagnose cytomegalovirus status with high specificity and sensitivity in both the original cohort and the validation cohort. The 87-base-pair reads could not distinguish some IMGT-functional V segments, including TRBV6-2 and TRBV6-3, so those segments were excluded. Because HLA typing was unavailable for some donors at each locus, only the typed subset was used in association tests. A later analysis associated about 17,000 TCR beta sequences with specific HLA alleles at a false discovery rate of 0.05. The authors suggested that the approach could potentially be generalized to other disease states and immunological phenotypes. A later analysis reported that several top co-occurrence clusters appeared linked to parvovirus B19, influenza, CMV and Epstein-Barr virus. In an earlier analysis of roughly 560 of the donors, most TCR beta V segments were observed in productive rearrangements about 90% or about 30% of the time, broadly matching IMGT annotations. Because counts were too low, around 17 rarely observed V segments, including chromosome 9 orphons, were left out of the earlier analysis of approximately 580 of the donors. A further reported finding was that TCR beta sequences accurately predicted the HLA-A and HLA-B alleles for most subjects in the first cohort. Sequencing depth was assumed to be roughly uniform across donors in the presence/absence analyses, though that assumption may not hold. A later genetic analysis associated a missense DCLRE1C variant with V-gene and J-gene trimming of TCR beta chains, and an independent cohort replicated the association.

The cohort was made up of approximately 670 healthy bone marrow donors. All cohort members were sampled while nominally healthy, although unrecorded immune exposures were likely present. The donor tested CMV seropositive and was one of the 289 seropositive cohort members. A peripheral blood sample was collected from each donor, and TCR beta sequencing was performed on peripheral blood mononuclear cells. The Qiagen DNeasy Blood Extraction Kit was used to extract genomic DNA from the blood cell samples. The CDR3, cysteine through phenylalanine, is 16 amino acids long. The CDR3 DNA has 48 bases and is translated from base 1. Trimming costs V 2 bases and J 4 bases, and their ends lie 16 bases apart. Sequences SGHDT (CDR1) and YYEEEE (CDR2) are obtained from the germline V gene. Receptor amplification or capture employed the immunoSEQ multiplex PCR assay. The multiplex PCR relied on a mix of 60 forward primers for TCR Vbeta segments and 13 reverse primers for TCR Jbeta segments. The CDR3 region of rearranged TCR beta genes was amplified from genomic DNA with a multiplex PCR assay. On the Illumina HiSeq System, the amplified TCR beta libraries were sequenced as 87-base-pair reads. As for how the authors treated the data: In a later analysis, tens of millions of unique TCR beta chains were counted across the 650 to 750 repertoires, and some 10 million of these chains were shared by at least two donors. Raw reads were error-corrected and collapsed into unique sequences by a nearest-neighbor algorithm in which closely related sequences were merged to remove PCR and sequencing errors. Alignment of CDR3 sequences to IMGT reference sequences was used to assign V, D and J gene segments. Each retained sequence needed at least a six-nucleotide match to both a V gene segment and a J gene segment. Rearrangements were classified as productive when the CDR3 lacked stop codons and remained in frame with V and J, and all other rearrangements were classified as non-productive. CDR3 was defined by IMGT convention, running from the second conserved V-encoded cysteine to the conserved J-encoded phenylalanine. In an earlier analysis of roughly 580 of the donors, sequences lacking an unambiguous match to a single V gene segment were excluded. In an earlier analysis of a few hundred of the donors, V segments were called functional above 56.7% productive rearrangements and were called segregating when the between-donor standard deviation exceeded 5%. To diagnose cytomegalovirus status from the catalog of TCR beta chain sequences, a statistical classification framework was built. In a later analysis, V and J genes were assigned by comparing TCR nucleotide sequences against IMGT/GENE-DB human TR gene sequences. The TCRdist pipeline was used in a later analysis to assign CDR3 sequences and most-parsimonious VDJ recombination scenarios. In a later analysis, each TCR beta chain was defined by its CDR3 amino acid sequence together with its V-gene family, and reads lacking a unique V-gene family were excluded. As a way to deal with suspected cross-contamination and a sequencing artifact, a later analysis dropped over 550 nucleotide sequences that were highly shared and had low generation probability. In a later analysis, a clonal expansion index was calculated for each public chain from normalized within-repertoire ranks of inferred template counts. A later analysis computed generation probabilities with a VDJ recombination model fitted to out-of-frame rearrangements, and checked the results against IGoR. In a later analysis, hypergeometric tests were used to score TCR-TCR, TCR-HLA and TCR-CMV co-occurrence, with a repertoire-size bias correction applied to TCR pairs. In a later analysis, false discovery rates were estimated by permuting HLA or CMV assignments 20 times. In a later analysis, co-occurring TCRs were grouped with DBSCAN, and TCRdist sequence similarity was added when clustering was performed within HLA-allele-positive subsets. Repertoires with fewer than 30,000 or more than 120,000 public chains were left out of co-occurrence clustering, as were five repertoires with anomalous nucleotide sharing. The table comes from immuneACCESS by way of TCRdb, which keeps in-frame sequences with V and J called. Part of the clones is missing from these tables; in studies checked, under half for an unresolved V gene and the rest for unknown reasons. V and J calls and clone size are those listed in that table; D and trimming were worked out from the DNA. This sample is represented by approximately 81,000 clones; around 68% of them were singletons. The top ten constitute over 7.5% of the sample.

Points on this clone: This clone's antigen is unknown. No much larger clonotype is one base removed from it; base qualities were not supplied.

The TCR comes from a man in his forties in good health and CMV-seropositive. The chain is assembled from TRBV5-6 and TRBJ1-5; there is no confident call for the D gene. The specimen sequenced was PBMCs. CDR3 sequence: CASSFEAGKGNQPQHF. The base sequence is TGTGCCAGCAGCTTTGAGGCGGGGAAAGGGAATCAGCCCCAGCATTTT.